Each of the 19 T cell receptor beta chains below was sequenced from the same sample in a study of CD8+ T cells in alopecia areata. Treatment in this sample: oral pan-JAK inhibitor, 5-10 mg twice daily. After isolation, RNA underwent reverse transcription to generate cDNA as the sequencing template. The table came from immunoSEQ multiplex PCR; TCRdb's copy has only in-frame clones and leaves some out. The sample has 130,000 to 150,000 clones; around 82% are singletons. The starting material was CD8+ T cells sorted from blood, obtained at week 4, from a patient treated with tofacitinib. The source is a human donor with alopecia areata.

The rearrangement uses TRBV29-1 and TRBJ1-2; D is perhaps TRBD1 (6 bases). V shed 0 bases and J shed 3 bases, with 17 bases lying between them. From germline, CDR1 is SQVTM and CDR2 ANQGSEA. CDR3 length: 16 amino acids. CDR3 in amino acids: CSVEEWVRAGDYGYTF. CDR3 nucleotide sequence: TGCAGCGTTGAAGAATGGGTTAGGGCAGGGGACTATGGCTACACCTTC. Looking up the rest from reference TRBV29-1 and TRBJ1-2 gives the full variable domain: SAVISQKPSRDICQRGTSLTIQCQVDSQVTMMFWYRQQPGQSLTLIATANQGSEATYESGFVIDKFPISRPNLTFSTLTVSNMSPEDSSIYLCSVEEWVRAGDYGYTFGSGTRLTVV.

The chain links TRBV7-9 to TRBJ2-2, with 8 bases aligning to TRBD1. The V gene end was trimmed by 5 bases and the J gene end by 2 bases; junction bases not matched to a gene: 7. Germline V gives CDR1 SEHNR, CDR2 FQNEAQ (reference sequence). The CDR3 has 16 residues. In DNA, the CDR3 is TGTGCCAGCAGCCGTGGACAGGGACATAACACCGGGGAGCTGTTTTTT. It translates to CASSRGQGHNTGELFF. Full variable domain (remainder filled in from reference TRBV7-9 and TRBJ2-2): DTGVSQNPRHKITKRGQNVTFRCDPISEHNRLYWYRQTLGQGPEFLTYFQNEAQLEKSRLLSDRFSAERPKGSFSTLEIQRTEQGDSAMYLCASSRGQGHNTGELFFGEGSRLTVL.

This chain connects TRBV13 to TRBJ2-3, with D possibly being TRBD1 or TRBD2 (5 bases each). V was pared by 4 bases and J by 6 bases, with 14 bases between. The CDR3 spans 14 residues. Germline lookup yields CDR1 PRHDT and CDR2 FYEKMQ (reference sequence). The CDR3 loop reads CASSYRGVPDTQYF. DNA of the CDR3: TGTGCCAGCAGCTACCGGGGCGTCCCCGATACGCAGTATTTT.

There are a few counts of this clone. V and J are TRBV7-9 and TRBJ2-1, with D tentatively TRBD2 (5 bases). The V gene's germline CDR1 is SEHNR and CDR2 FQNEAQ (reference sequence). V was clipped by 5 bases and J by 10 bases, with 12 bases between them. The length of the CDR3 is 12 residues. The CDR3 DNA is TGTGCCAGCAGCCACCCTACGGGGGAGCAGTTCTTC. Its translation is CASSHPTGEQFF.

In this sample, this clone turned up a few times. The limits of the CDR3 on the DNA are not certain, so only TCRdb's listed CDR3 is given. V is TRBV7-9 and J is TRBJ1-5; TRBD1 is the table's D call, not checked against the DNA. The CDR3 adds up to 16 amino acids, both ends counted. Germline V gene data show CDR1 as SEHNR and CDR2 as FQNEAQ (reference sequence). The CDR3 spells CASSLFGDGANQPQHF.

The chain carries TRBV7-2 and TRBJ2-3; TRBD1 aligns across 8 bases. J gave up 2 bases and V 2 bases, and 3 bases lay outside the gene matches. Germline-derived CDR1 and CDR2 are SGHTA and FQGNSA. The CDR3 totals 15 residues. CDR3 bases: TGTGCCAGCAGCTTACGGGACAGGTACACAGATACGCAGTATTTT. The encoded protein is CASSLRDRYTDTQYF.

V is TRBV5-6 and J is TRBJ2-2; 9 positions agree with TRBD1. The V gene end was trimmed by 0 bases and the J gene end by 4 bases; junction bases not matched to a gene: 4. The CDR3 has 16 amino acids. CDR1 and CDR2 (germline): SGHDT, YYEEEE. The CDR3 DNA is TGTGCCAGCAGCTTGGGGACAGGGGCTGGCACCGGGGAGCTGTTTTTT. Encoded protein: CASSLGTGAGTGELFF.

The chain uses TRBV2 and TRBJ2-1, with TRBD2 matching over 10 bases. The CDR3 is made up of 20 amino acids. Looked up from germline, CDR1 is SNHLY and CDR2 is FYNNEI. V was pared by 0 bases and J by 0 bases, with 11 bases of the junction left unmatched. CDR3 coding DNA: TGTGCCAGCAGTGAAGCCCTGATAGCGGGGGGCACGAGCTCCTACAATGAGCAGTTCTTC. Protein: CASSEALIAGGTSSYNEQFF.

The gene calls are TRBV4-1 and TRBJ2-1, with 11 bases lining up with TRBD2. The CDR3 has 19 amino acids. Germline assignment: CDR1 MGHRA and CDR2 YSYEKL. Germline trimming cut 4 bases from V and 3 bases from J; bases unmatched to any gene: 14. Here the CDR3 reads CASSPRGVAGGQDYNEQFF. CDR3 DNA: TGCGCCAGCAGCCCGAGGGGAGTAGCGGGGGGGCAGGACTACAATGAGCAGTTCTTC.

The chain recombines TRBV9 with TRBJ2-6; TRBD1 or TRBD2 may be the D gene (5 bases each). V dropped 4 bases and J dropped 0 bases, with 17 bases sitting between them. There are 18 residues in the CDR3. CDR1 is SGDLS, CDR2 YYNGEE, per germline. The CDR3 DNA is TGTGCCAGCAGCCTACGGGGCGCACGGCACTCTGGGGCCAACGTCCTGACTTTC. Protein sequence: CASSLRGARHSGANVLTF.

The chain joins TRBV27 to TRBJ2-1; 7 nucleotides agree with TRBD1. V lost 0 bases to trimming and J lost 7 bases; unmatched junction nucleotides: 9. CDR3 size: 16 residues. Germline loops: CDR1 MNHEY, CDR2 SMNVEV (reference sequence). The CDR3 is CASSLSVMTGLNEQFF. CDR3 DNA sequence: TGTGCCAGCAGTTTATCGGTGATGACAGGGCTTAATGAGCAGTTCTTC.

In DNA form, the CDR3 reads TGTGCCTGGACTCAAGGGGTTCCTGGAAACACCATATATTTT. It yields the protein CAWTQGVPGNTIYF. The V and J genes are TRBV30 and TRBJ1-3, with D perhaps matching TRBD1 (5 bases). CDR3 length equals 14 residues. V lost 4 bases, J lost 2 bases, and 12 bases lay in between. Germline V gives CDR1 GTSNPN, CDR2 SVGIG (reference sequence).

The sample holds a few counts of this clone. The gene calls are TRBV6-6 and TRBJ2-2, with D perhaps matching TRBD2 (6 bases). This CDR3 region has 12 residues. V lost 11 bases and J 1 base, leaving 8 bases between the germline ends. Germline assignment: CDR1 MNHNY and CDR2 SVGAGI (reference sequence). CDR3 coding DNA: TGTGCCGGAGGGATGAACACCGGGGAGCTGTTTTTT. It is translated as CAGGMNTGELFF.

The chain has TRBV19 and TRBJ2-4; tentatively, D is TRBD1 (5 bases). This CDR3 has 19 amino acids. The V end lost 2 bases, the J end lost 1 base, and 21 bases lay between the germline ends. Germline assignment: CDR1 LNHDA and CDR2 SQIVND (reference sequence). The CDR3 reads CASSIKPPSRARAKNIQYF. CDR3 DNA: TGTGCCAGTAGTATAAAGCCCCCGAGCAGGGCGAGGGCCAAAAACATTCAGTACTTC.

V and J are TRBV4-1 and TRBJ1-1; D remains ambiguous. CDR1 MGHRA and CDR2 YSYEKL come from the germline V gene. V lost 0 bases and J lost 5, with 7 bases in between. The CDR3 extends over 13 amino acids. CDR3 bases: TGCGCCAGCAGCCAAGAAGCCACTACTGAAGCTTTCTTT. This gives the protein CASSQEATTEAFF.

The V call is TRBV4-1, the J call TRBJ1-5, with 11 nucleotides matching TRBD1. Trimming cost V 3 bases and J 4 bases; bases outside gene matches: 2. Germline V CDR1 and CDR2: MGHRA, YSYEKL. This CDR3 comprises 15 residues. DNA of the CDR3: TGCGCCAGCAGCCAGGACAGGGGGCCAAATCAGCCCCAGCATTTT. Its translation is CASSQDRGPNQPQHF.

This clone has a handful of counts. The chain carries TRBV5-6 and TRBJ2-1; D is perhaps TRBD1 (5 bases). The CDR3 loop spans 13 amino acids. With 1 base removed from V and 6 bases from J, the gap between germline ends came to 8 bases. Germline lookup yields CDR1 SGHDT and CDR2 YYEEEE. The CDR3: CASSLRGSNEQFF. The CDR3 bases are TGTGCCAGCAGCTTGAGGGGTTCCAATGAGCAGTTCTTC.

V gene TRBV25-1 combines with J gene TRBJ2-3, with D unresolved. The CDR3 is 16 residues long. V was pared by 2 bases and J by 1 base, with 13 bases between. CDR1 is MGHDK, CDR2 SYGVNS, per germline. This CDR3 reads CASSEDFLSGTDTQYF. The DNA for the CDR3 is TGTGCCAGCAGTGAAGACTTCCTTTCTGGCACAGATACGCAGTATTTT.

In the case of this clone: Different DNA sequences within this sample yield the same CDR3. This chain joins TRBV10-3 and TRBJ2-7; D possibly matches TRBD1 or TRBD2 (5 bases each). V lost 2 bases and J lost 6, with 5 bases in between. This CDR3 spans 11 amino acids. CDR1 and CDR2 (germline): ENHRY, SYGVKD. The CDR3 nucleotides are TGTGCCATCAGTGAGGGGGGCGAGCAGTACTTC. Protein sequence: CAISEGGEQYF.